One sample yielded the 4 T cell receptor beta chains listed below, sequenced in a study of T-cell reconstitution after alpha-beta-depleted transplantation in children. Preparation of the TCRbeta library used unique molecular identifiers. TCRdb independently ran MiXCR on the PCR reads; one entry per CDR3 protein. The top ten clones hold around 3% of a sample with 200,000 to 250,000 distinct CDR3 sequences, around 11% of them seen once. The source material was PBMCs from the stem cell graft donor, sampled from the stem cell graft. The source is a human donor who donated a stem cell graft to a child with acute lymphoblastic leukemia.

In its sample, this clonotype was seen a few times. The chain employs TRBV29-1 and TRBJ2-7; 7 bases line up with TRBD2. CDR3 length: 12 residues. CDR1 is SQVTM, CDR2 ANQGSEA, per germline. With 6 bases clipped from V and 6 bases from J, the junction kept 8 bases outside the gene matches. CDR3 nucleotides: TGCAGCGTCGTGCCATCTAGCGGCGAGCAGTACTTC. Amino acids: CSVVPSSGEQYF.

This clonotype was counted many times. The rearrangement uses TRBV18 and TRBJ2-7; no clear D gene. V lost 3 bases, J lost 4 bases, and 13 bases lay in between. The germline CDR1 and CDR2 sequences are KGHSH and LQKENI. The CDR3 is 14 amino acids. The CDR3 bases are TGTGCCAGCTCACCCGTGGTTTCCAGGTACGAGCAGTACTTC. This sequence encodes CASSPVVSRYEQYF. The full variable domain, its missing parts supplied by reference TRBV18 and TRBJ2-7, is NAGVMQNPRHLVRRRGQEARLRCSPMKGHSHVYWYRQLPEEGLKFMVYLQKENIIDESGMPKERFSAEFPKEGPSILRIQQVVRGDSAAYFCASSPVVSRYEQYFGPGTRLTVT.

The table lists this clonotype with many counts. The V gene is TRBV28, the J gene TRBJ1-1; 7 bases map to TRBD1. V shed 2 bases and J 1 base; nucleotides not matched to a gene: 7. Germline-derived CDR1 and CDR2 are MDHEN and SYDVKM. CDR3 size: 16 residues. The CDR3 nucleotides read TGTGCCAGCAGTTTAGCCCCAGGGGGTCCGAACACTGAAGCTTTCTTT. Amino acids: CASSLAPGGPNTEAFF.

In its sample, this clonotype was seen a few times. This chain links TRBV20-1 with TRBJ1-1; D is uncertain. CDR3 size: 14 residues. The V gene lost 0 bases and the J gene lost 5 bases, with 13 bases spanning the gap. CDR1 is DFQATT, CDR2 SNEGSKA, per germline (reference sequence). The CDR3 reads CSARDGRVHTEAFF. The CDR3 nucleotides read TGCAGTGCTAGAGATGGTCGGGTTCATACTGAAGCTTTCTTT.